These 16 T cell receptor beta chains originate from one sample sequenced in a study of T cells after yellow fever vaccination. TCRdb itself ran the 5' RACE reads through MiXCR, one entry per CDR3 protein. The sample records about 630,000 distinct CDR3 sequences, around 12% being singletons. Sample: PBMCs, taken on the day of the yellow fever booster vaccination. These receptors were obtained from a young man who received the YFV17D yellow fever vaccine.

With respect to this clonotype: A read error may produce the germline difference seen at one junction end. The gene calls are TRBV18 and TRBJ2-7, with D possibly being TRBD1 (7 bases). The germline gives CDR1 KGHSH, CDR2 LQKENI. This CDR3 region has 16 residues. In nucleotides, the CDR3 is TGTGCCAGCTCCATAGGCAGGGGGGCTACCTCCGACGAGCAGTACTTC. Translating gives CASSIGRGATSDEQYF.

This chain joins TRBV10-2 and TRBJ2-5, with D possibly TRBD2 on 7 matching bases. V dropped 6 bases and J dropped 5 bases, with 22 bases sitting between them. The germline V gene has CDR1 WSHSY and CDR2 SAAADI. There are 16 residues in the CDR3. The CDR3 DNA reads TGCGCCAGCAGGAGGGGGGGCGGGTCCTTAGAGGAGACCCAGTACTTC. Protein: CASRRGGGSLEETQYF.

This chain connects TRBV7-2 to TRBJ1-6; possible D gene TRBD1, 5 bases. The ends were cut back, 4 bases at V and 9 bases at J, with 16 bases in the middle. CDR1 SGHTA and CDR2 FQGNSA come from the germline V gene. The CDR3 is 15 amino acids. CDR3 sequence (DNA): TGTGCCAGCAGCTCGACCGGGACGGCAGGTTCACCCCTCCACTTT. Protein sequence: CASSSTGTAGSPLHF.

The chain carries TRBV5-1 and TRBJ2-5, with D uncertain. Trimming cost V 7 bases and J 3 bases, with 19 bases left between them. The germline V gene encodes CDR1 SGHRS and CDR2 YFSETQ. The CDR3 contains 15 residues. DNA for the CDR3: TGCGCCAGCCACCCCGGATCGGCTAGTGAAGAGACCCAGTACTTC. Protein product: CASHPGSASEETQYF.

The sample holds a few counts of this clonotype. The V gene is TRBV2, the J gene TRBJ2-5; D is perhaps TRBD2 (5 bases). CDR1 is SNHLY, CDR2 FYNNEI, per germline. The CDR3 runs to 14 residues. Trimming cost V 11 bases and J 5 bases, with 21 bases left between them. The CDR3: CASSPRGGGETQYF. CDR3 nucleotides: TGTGCCTCCTCGCCCCGAGGCGGCGGGGAGACCCAGTACTTC. The entire variable domain, with the rest obtained from reference TRBV2 and TRBJ2-5, is as follows: EPEVTQTPSHQVTQMGQEVILRCVPISNHLYFYWYRQILGQKVEFLVSFYNNEISEKSEIFDDQFSVERPDGSNFTLKIRSTKLEDSAMYFCASSPRGGGETQYFGPGTRLLVL.

This clonotype was detected only a few times. The rearrangement joins TRBV7-2 to TRBJ2-2; 11 nucleotides line up with TRBD2. The length of the CDR3 is 17 residues. CDR1 is SGHTA, CDR2 FQGNSA, per germline. V lost 3 bases and J lost 2; bases outside the gene matches: 5. DNA of the CDR3: TGTGCCAGCAGCTTCCCCGGGACTAGCGGCAACACCGGGGAGCTGTTTTTT. It specifies CASSFPGTSGNTGELFF.

The J gene is TRBJ2-7, the V gene TRBV7-2; D remains unclear. This CDR3 is 17 amino acids long. Per germline, CDR1 SGHTA and CDR2 FQGNSA. V lost 5 bases and J 0 bases, leaving 20 bases between the germline ends. The CDR3 DNA sequence: TGTGCCAGCAGCCTAGGTATGGGATCTGTCCTCTCCTACGAGCAGTACTTC. Translated: CASSLGMGSVLSYEQYF.

In its sample, this clonotype was seen a few times. This chain links TRBV24-1 with TRBJ1-5; no clear D. CDR1 KGHDR and CDR2 SFDVKD come from the germline V gene. The length of the CDR3 is 14 residues. Trimming shortened V by 4 bases and J by 0 bases, and 6 bases separated the two germline ends. The CDR3 loop is CATSETSSNQPQHF. CDR3 in DNA: TGTGCCACCAGTGAAACTAGTAGCAATCAGCCCCAGCATTTT.

A few counts support this clonotype. V gene TRBV5-6 combines with J gene TRBJ2-7; the D is unclear. Germline assignment: CDR1 SGHDT and CDR2 YYEEEE. V dropped 4 bases and J dropped 1 base, with 6 bases sitting between them. The CDR3 has 12 residues. CDR3 region: CASSRRSYEQYF. Here the CDR3 DNA reads TGTGCCAGCAGCAGGCGGTCCTACGAGCAGTACTTC.

For this clonotype: It may be a read error: a sequence one base away is much more abundant. This chain uses TRBV20-1 with TRBJ2-4; no definite D call. Germline-derived CDR1 and CDR2 are DFQATT and SNEGSKA (reference sequence). The length of the CDR3 is 10 residues. CDR3 loop: CGVGFDIQYF. The DNA for the CDR3 is TGCGGTGTTGGGTTCGACATTCAGTACTTC.

This clonotype has more than one count but fewer than ten. The J gene is TRBJ2-4, the V gene TRBV20-1, with TRBD2 matching over 7 bases. V was clipped by 3 bases and J by 7 bases; unmatched bases: 9. The CDR3 is made up of 14 amino acids. The germline V gene encodes CDR1 DFQATT and CDR2 SNEGSKA (reference sequence). CDR3 DNA: TGCAGTGCTAGTAGCACTAGCGAGGGTAACATTCAGTACTTC. As protein: CSASSTSEGNIQYF.

This sequence joins TRBV4-2 and TRBJ1-1, with D perhaps matching TRBD1 (6 bases). CDR3 length: 13 amino acids. Germline-derived CDR1 and CDR2 are LGHNA and YNFKEQ. V lost 1 base to trimming and J lost 7 bases, with 10 bases between them. The CDR3 protein is CASSQVRQDEAFF. In DNA form, the CDR3 reads TGTGCCAGCAGCCAAGTCCGACAGGATGAAGCTTTCTTT.

This clonotype was observed a few times. The chain is built from TRBV20-1 and TRBJ2-1; D may be TRBD1 or TRBD2 (5 bases each). This CDR3 is 13 amino acids long. CDR1 and CDR2 from the germline V gene are DFQATT and SNEGSKA (reference sequence). V gave up 4 bases and J gave up 3 bases, with 10 bases separating them. In nucleotides, the CDR3 is TGCAGTGCTACCCAGGGAGTCTACAATGAGCAGTTCTTC. Translated, it gives CSATQGVYNEQFF.

The chain uses TRBV2 and TRBJ1-2; 7 bases align to TRBD1. The CDR3 is 13 amino acids. The germline gives CDR1 SNHLY, CDR2 FYNNEI. Germline trimming cut 9 bases from V and 8 bases from J; bases unmatched to any gene: 12. For the CDR3, the DNA is TGTGCCAGGAGACTCGACAGGGCATGGGGCTACACCTTC. As protein: CARRLDRAWGYTF.

V gene TRBV20-1 combines with J gene TRBJ2-6, with no clear D. The CDR3 has 14 residues. CDR1 is DFQATT and CDR2 is SNEGSKA in the germline V gene (reference sequence). Trimming left V 7 bases short and J 2 bases short, with 12 bases between. The CDR3 sequence: CSVTQSPGANVLTF. The CDR3 region has the DNA TGCAGTGTCACACAGAGCCCTGGGGCCAACGTCCTGACTTTC.

J is TRBJ2-3 and V is TRBV4-3, with 12 bases aligning to TRBD2. Germline V gene data show CDR1 as LGHNA and CDR2 as YSLEER. J gave up 6 bases and V 3 bases, and 10 bases lay outside the gene matches. The CDR3 has 17 amino acids. CDR3 amino acids: CASSQLAGGWGSDTQYF. The CDR3 region has the DNA TGCGCCAGCAGCCAGCTAGCGGGAGGGTGGGGTTCGGATACGCAGTATTTT.